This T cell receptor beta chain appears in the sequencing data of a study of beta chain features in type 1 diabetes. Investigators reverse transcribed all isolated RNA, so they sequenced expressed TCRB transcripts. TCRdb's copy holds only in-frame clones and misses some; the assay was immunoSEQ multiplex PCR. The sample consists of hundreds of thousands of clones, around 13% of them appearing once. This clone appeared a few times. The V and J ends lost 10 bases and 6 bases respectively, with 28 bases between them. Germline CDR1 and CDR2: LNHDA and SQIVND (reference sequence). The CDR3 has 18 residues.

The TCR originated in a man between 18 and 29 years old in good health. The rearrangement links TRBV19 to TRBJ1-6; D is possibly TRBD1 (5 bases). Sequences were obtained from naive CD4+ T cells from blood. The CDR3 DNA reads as TGTGCCACCCGGCCGGCAGGGTCGCCGTTAGGTAGTAATTCACCCCTCCACTTT. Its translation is CATRPAGSPLGSNSPLHF.